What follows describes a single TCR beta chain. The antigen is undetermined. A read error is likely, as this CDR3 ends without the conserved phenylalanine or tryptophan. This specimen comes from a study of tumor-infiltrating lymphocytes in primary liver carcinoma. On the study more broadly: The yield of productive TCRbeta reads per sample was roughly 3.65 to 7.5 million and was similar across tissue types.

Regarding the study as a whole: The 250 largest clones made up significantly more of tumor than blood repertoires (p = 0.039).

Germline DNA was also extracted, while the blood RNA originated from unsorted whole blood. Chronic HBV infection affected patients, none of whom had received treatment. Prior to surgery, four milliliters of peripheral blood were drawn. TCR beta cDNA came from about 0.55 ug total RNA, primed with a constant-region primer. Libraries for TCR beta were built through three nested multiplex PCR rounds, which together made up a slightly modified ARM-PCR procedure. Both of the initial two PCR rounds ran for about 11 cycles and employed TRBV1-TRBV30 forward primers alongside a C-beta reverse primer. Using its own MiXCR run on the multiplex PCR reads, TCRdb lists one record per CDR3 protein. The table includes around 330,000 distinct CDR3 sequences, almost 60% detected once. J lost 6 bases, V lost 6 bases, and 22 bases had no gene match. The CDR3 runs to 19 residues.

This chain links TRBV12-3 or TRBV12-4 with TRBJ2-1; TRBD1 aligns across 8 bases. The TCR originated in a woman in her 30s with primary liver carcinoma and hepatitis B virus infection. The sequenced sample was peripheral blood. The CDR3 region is CASSRQGFRASGPGNEQFL. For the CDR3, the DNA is TGTGCCAGCAGCAGACAGGGGTTCCGCGCCAGCGGTCCAGGCAATGAGCAGTTCCTC.